A single sample gave rise to the 23 T cell receptor beta chains below, sequenced in a study of blood T cell repertoires in COVID-19. This table comes from immunoSEQ multiplex PCR, and its TCRdb copy is limited to in-frame clones, with some not included. Of 200,000 to 300,000 clones in the sample, about 89% were seen once. The material sequenced was peripheral blood. The receptors were gathered from a man between 35 and 55 years old who had recovered from COVID-19.

This clone has only a few counts. V usage is TRBV6-2 or TRBV6-3 and J usage is TRBJ2-7, with D unclear. The V and J ends lost 2 bases and 2 bases respectively, with 7 bases between them. This CDR3 region has 13 residues. The germline CDR1 and CDR2 sequences are MNHEY and SVGEGT. The CDR3, as DNA: TGTGCCAGCAGTTACCCGAGGCCCTACGAGCAGTACTTC. It yields the protein CASSYPRPYEQYF.

V is TRBV5-1 and J is TRBJ2-3; TRBD2 aligns across 9 bases. Germline CDR1 SGHRS, CDR2 YFSETQ. The CDR3 runs 19 residues. J gave up 2 bases and V 3 bases, and 16 bases lay outside the gene matches. The CDR3 here is CASSSGLAVRSITTDTQYF. The CDR3 region has the DNA TGCGCCAGCAGCTCGGGACTAGCAGTCCGCTCCATCACCACAGATACGCAGTATTTT.

This chain joins TRBV7-2 and TRBJ2-3; TRBD2 agrees at 12 bases. This CDR3 contains 19 residues. CDR1 is SGHTA and CDR2 is FQGNSA in the germline V gene. The V and J ends lost 4 bases and 6 bases, in that order; junction bases with no gene match: 17. CDR3 loop: CASSSGLAGLGTVRDTQYF. The DNA of the CDR3 is TGTGCCAGCAGCTCCGGACTAGCGGGGTTGGGGACGGTTCGCGATACGCAGTATTTT. The whole variable domain, filled in from reference TRBV7-2 and TRBJ2-3, reads GAGVSQSPSNKVTEKGKDVELRCDPISGHTALYWYRQSLGQGLEFLIYFQGNSAPDKSGLPSDRFSAERTGGSVSTLTIQRTQQEDSAVYLCASSSGLAGLGTVRDTQYFGPGTRLTVL.

This rearrangement joins TRBV5-1 to TRBJ2-3; D is ambiguous. In germline, CDR1 is SGHRS, CDR2 YFSETQ. This CDR3 comprises 14 residues. V was clipped by 2 bases and J by 6 bases, with 13 bases between them. The chain's CDR3 is CASSFALSPDTQYF. The CDR3 bases are TGCGCCAGCAGCTTTGCCCTCAGTCCCGATACGCAGTATTTT.

On this clone itself: The sample has other DNA sequences that encode this CDR3 too. The chain employs TRBV18 and TRBJ2-7; D gene ambiguous. From germline, CDR1 is KGHSH and CDR2 LQKENI. The CDR3 has 13 amino acids. V was pared by 0 bases and J by 3 bases, with 6 bases between. This chain's CDR3 is CASSPPSSYEQYF. In DNA form, the CDR3 reads TGTGCCAGCTCACCACCGAGTAGCTACGAGCAGTACTTC.

The CDR3 coding sequence is TGTGCCAGCAGTGAAGGGGCAGGGGGCGGGGAGCTGTTTTTT. Protein: CASSEGAGGGELFF. The rearrangement uses TRBV6-1 and TRBJ2-2, with 7 bases lining up with TRBD1. Germline CDR1 and CDR2: MNHNS and SASEGT. Trimming removed 1 base from V and 7 bases from J; junction bases left unmatched: 3. The CDR3 is 14 residues long.

This chain connects TRBV6-5 to TRBJ1-2, with D possibly TRBD1 on 6 matching bases. Germline CDR1 is MNHEY and CDR2 is SVGAGI. V gave up 0 bases and J gave up 2 bases, with 10 bases separating them. The CDR3 totals 15 residues. The chain's CDR3 is CASSYSGGANYGYTF. The CDR3 DNA reads as TGTGCCAGCAGTTACTCGGGGGGGGCGAACTATGGCTACACCTTC.

This chain joins TRBV7-2 and TRBJ2-7; tentative D call: TRBD1 (7 bases). The CDR3 has 15 residues. Trimming removed 4 bases from V and 3 bases from J, with 16 bases in between. Germline lookup yields CDR1 SGHTA and CDR2 FQGNSA. CDR3 amino acids: CASSWRGQPFYEQYF. The CDR3 bases are TGTGCCAGCAGCTGGAGGGGACAGCCCTTCTACGAGCAGTACTTC.

This sequence joins TRBV27 and TRBJ1-5; D is undetermined. Germline V lookup: CDR1 MNHEY, CDR2 SMNVEV (reference sequence). This CDR3 is built from 14 residues. V was pared by 4 bases and J by 0 bases, with 7 bases between. The CDR3 sequence is CASSSEYSNQPQHF. The CDR3 nucleotides read TGTGCCAGCAGTTCCGAGTATAGCAATCAGCCCCAGCATTTT.

This clone was found once. This chain uses TRBV19 with TRBJ1-5; possibly TRBD1 for D (6 bases). Germline V gene data show CDR1 as LNHDA and CDR2 as SQIVND (reference sequence). The CDR3 is 15 amino acids. Between the trimmed V and J ends, which lost 0 bases and 6 bases, there was a span of 12 bases. The CDR3 is CASSIDGRGSQPQHF. In DNA form, the CDR3 reads TGTGCCAGTAGTATAGATGGCAGGGGAAGTCAGCCCCAGCATTTT.

The chain uses TRBV5-3 and TRBJ1-1, with 9 bases that match TRBD1. TRBV5-3 is filed as an ORF, its function uncertain. Trimming took 4 bases from V and 1 from J; bases not matched to a gene: 11. The CDR3 runs to 17 residues. The DNA of the CDR3 is TGTGCCAGAAGCCCACAGGGGGCCCTAAGGGGGAACACTGAAGCTTTCTTT. Its translation: CARSPQGALRGNTEAFF.

This sequence joins TRBV19 and TRBJ2-1; possibly TRBD1 for D (7 bases). CDR1 LNHDA and CDR2 SQIVND come from the germline V gene (reference sequence). CDR3 length: 15 residues. The V end was cut by 3 bases, the J end by 8 bases, with 17 bases between. This CDR3 is CASSMEGARWYEQFF. The CDR3 DNA sequence: TGTGCCAGTAGTATGGAGGGGGCGAGGTGGTATGAGCAGTTCTTC.

This chain connects TRBV3-1 (or the pseudogene TRBV3-2) to TRBJ1-2; 11 bases fit TRBD1. This CDR3 is built from 14 residues. Losses at the gene ends were 2 bases for V and 12 bases for J; bases not matched to a gene: 8. Germline V gene data show CDR1 as LGHDT and CDR2 as YNNKEL (reference sequence). CDR3 nucleotides: TGTGCCAGCAGCCAACCTGGGGGGGACAGGGGGAACACCTTC. Translating gives CASSQPGGDRGNTF.

The chain combines TRBV12-3 or TRBV12-4 with TRBJ2-7, with D perhaps TRBD1 (6 bases). V lost 5 bases and J 7 bases, leaving 12 bases between the germline ends. The CDR3 is 12 residues long. DNA for the CDR3: TGTGCCAGCAGTCTCCAGGGGTGGGAGCAGTACTTC. Protein product: CASSLQGWEQYF.

The rearrangement uses TRBV6-1 and TRBJ2-4; TRBD1 matches 7 bases. After removal of 3 bases from V and 3 bases from J, the junction contained 8 bases not matched to a gene. The germline V gene encodes CDR1 MNHNS and CDR2 SASEGT. The CDR3 covers 16 residues. CDR3 loop: CASSDHRGQYKNIQYF. CDR3 nucleotide sequence: TGTGCCAGCAGTGACCACAGGGGCCAATACAAAAACATTCAGTACTTC.

The chain couples TRBV29-1 to TRBJ2-1; D may be TRBD2 (5 bases). The CDR3 is 12 amino acids. Germline V gene sequence: CDR1 SQVTM, CDR2 ANQGSEA. Trimming pared 4 bases from V and 7 bases from J, leaving 11 bases between. CDR3 residues: CSVVGGSNEQFF. The CDR3 DNA follows: TGCAGCGTTGTGGGTGGGAGTAATGAGCAGTTCTTC.

The chain has TRBV29-1 and TRBJ2-7; 8 bases are shared with TRBD1. Germline CDR1 SQVTM, CDR2 ANQGSEA. This CDR3 contains 14 residues. After removal of 4 bases from V and 3 bases from J, the junction contained 8 bases not matched to a gene. CDR3 protein: CSVGGQAGVYEQYF. The CDR3 nucleotides read TGCAGCGTTGGGGGACAGGCCGGGGTCTACGAGCAGTACTTC.

The J gene is TRBJ2-1, the V gene TRBV9; 10 nucleotides line up with TRBD1. V shed 4 bases and J 4 bases; nucleotides not matched to a gene: 2. In germline, CDR1 is SGDLS, CDR2 YYNGEE. The CDR3 is 14 amino acids. CDR3 region: CASSRDRGYNEQFF. The CDR3 DNA reads TGTGCCAGCAGCCGGGACAGGGGATACAATGAGCAGTTCTTC.

This sequence joins TRBV5-1 and TRBJ2-3; 9 nucleotides agree with TRBD2. The junction had 6 bases not matched to a gene; V was cut back by 4 bases and J by 0 bases. The length of the CDR3 is 16 residues. Germline V gene lookup returns CDR1 SGHRS and CDR2 YFSETQ. The CDR3 protein is CASSLRLAESTDTQYF. The CDR3 DNA reads as TGCGCCAGCAGCCTCCGACTAGCGGAAAGCACAGATACGCAGTATTTT.

The V gene is TRBV7-6, the J gene TRBJ2-7; 13 bases fit TRBD2. The CDR3 contains 18 residues. CDR1 and CDR2 (germline): SGHVS, FNYEAQ. V was clipped by 2 bases and J by 2 bases; unmatched bases: 9. CDR3 coding DNA: TGTGCCAGCAGCTTAACCCCCCCCGGACTAGCGGGGGCCTACGAGCAGTACTTC. Amino acids: CASSLTPPGLAGAYEQYF.

The V and J genes are TRBV7-2 and TRBJ1-2, with D unresolved. There are 16 residues in the CDR3. V lost 5 bases and J lost 4, with 20 bases in between. Germline-derived CDR1 and CDR2 are SGHTA and FQGNSA. The CDR3 loop is CASSKLSGGGGYGYTF. The CDR3 DNA reads TGTGCCAGCAGCAAACTGTCTGGAGGAGGTGGCTATGGCTACACCTTC.

The CDR3 region has the DNA TGTGCCAGCAGTTCCGGACTAGCGGGGTTGATCTACGAGCAGTACTTC. Its protein is CASSSGLAGLIYEQYF. The chain joins TRBV6-5 to TRBJ2-7; 12 bases map to TRBD2. The germline gives CDR1 MNHEY, CDR2 SVGAGI. Trimming at V came to 4 bases and at J to 3 bases, leaving 7 bases not matched to a gene. The CDR3 runs to 16 residues.

The count of this clone is one. This chain uses TRBV11-3 with TRBJ2-1; a possible D gene is TRBD1 (5 bases). The germline V and J ends were trimmed by 5 bases and 5 bases, with 13 bases remaining between them. Germline V gene sequence: CDR1 SGHNT, CDR2 YENEEA. The CDR3 consists of 14 residues. CDR3 residues: CASSVRGTNNEQFF. The CDR3 DNA follows: TGTGCCAGCAGCGTAAGGGGAACTAACAATGAGCAGTTCTTC.